This TCR beta chain was found in a study of T cell changes during pregnancy in multiple sclerosis. The germline V and J ends were trimmed by 4 bases and 7 bases, with 11 bases remaining between them. CDR1 is SGHRS and CDR2 is YFSETQ in the germline V gene. There are 12 residues in the CDR3. Profiled with immunoSEQ multiplex PCR; TCRdb holds only in-frame clones, not every one. The sample includes 35,000 to 40,000 clones, about nine tenths of them seen just once. The sequence came from a female donor in good health, enrolled as a control in a pregnancy study. The sample in question was peripheral blood, obtained in the third trimester of pregnancy. The chain uses TRBV5-1 and TRBJ1-2; maybe TRBD1 (6 bases). The CDR3, as DNA: TGCGCCAGCAGCGTACAGGGTGGTGGCTACACCTTC. Amino acids: CASSVQGGGYTF.